The rows below give T cell receptor beta chains drawn from one sample of a study of cytomegalovirus exposure and HLA in healthy donors. The table came from immunoSEQ multiplex PCR; TCRdb's copy has only in-frame clones and leaves some out. The table lists 200,000 or so clones, approximately 81% of them singletons. Sequenced material: PBMCs. Receptor source: a boy younger than 18 in good health and CMV-seronegative. The CDR3 runs from the conserved cysteine through the conserved F or W. The D gene is left open where the match is weak. Size tells how often a clone was seen (once, few, many) or the class of an expanded clone, and some rows leave it out.

length	D	V	size	J	DNA	CDR3
14	TRBD2	TRBV5-6	-	TRBJ2-1	TGTGCCAGCAGCTTGGTACTAGCGGGGAATGAGCAGTTCTTC	CASSLVLAGNEQFF
15	TRBD2	TRBV9	-	TRBJ2-3	TGTGCCAGCAGCGAAGGACTAGCGGTCACAGATACGCAGTATTTT	CASSEGLAVTDTQYF
15	-	TRBV7-2	once	TRBJ1-2	TGTGCCAGCAGCTTTTCCCCAGGGGTTATCGATGGCTACACCTTC	CASSFSPGVIDGYTF
18	TRBD2	TRBV28	-	TRBJ2-2	TGTGCCAGCAGTCTTATGACTAGCGGGAGGGCGGTCACCGGGGAGCTGTTTTTT	CASSLMTSGRAVTGELFF
16	TRBD1	TRBV6-1	-	TRBJ1-6	TGTGCCAGCAGTGCAATACAGACAGGGGGAGGGTCACCCCTCCACTTT	CASSAIQTGGGSPLHF
12	TRBD1	TRBV10-3	-	TRBJ2-7	TGTGCCATCACCCCGACAGGGTACGAGCAGTACTTC	CAITPTGYEQYF
14	-	TRBV6-5	-	TRBJ2-2	TGTGCCAGCAGTTACGTAAAGCCCGCCGGGGAGCTGTTTTTT	CASSYVKPAGELFF
13	-	TRBV29-1	-	TRBJ1-3	TGCAGCGTCCTGAGGGCGGGGGGAAACACCATATATTTT	CSVLRAGGNTIYF
13	TRBD2	TRBV30	-	TRBJ2-7	TGTGCCTGGAGTGCCCTAGCGGGGGACGAGCAGTACTTC	CAWSALAGDEQYF
15	TRBD2	TRBV5-8	-	TRBJ2-5	TGTGCCAGCAGCTTGAGAAGCGGGAGGGTCAAGACCCAGTACTTC	CASSLRSGRVKTQYF
15	TRBD2	TRBV9	once	TRBJ2-3	TGTGCCAGCAGCGTTCTAGCGGGAGGAACAGATACGCAGTATTTT	CASSVLAGGTDTQYF
17	TRBD1	TRBV11-2	-	TRBJ1-6	TGTGCCAGCAGTCCGGGACAGGGGGTGACCTATAATTCACCCCTCCACTTT	CASSPGQGVTYNSPLHF
12	-	TRBV6-5	once	TRBJ2-5	TGCGCCACCAAACAGGGACAAGAGACCCAGTACTTC	CATKQGQETQYF
15	-	TRBV6-1	-	TRBJ2-7	TGTGCCAGCATCAAGGGCGGAGGGGAGGTAGGCGAGCAGTACTTC	CASIKGGGEVGEQYF
15	TRBD1	TRBV19	-	TRBJ2-7	TGTGCCAGTAGTATCCGGGACAGGGGGACCTACGAGCAGTACTTC	CASSIRDRGTYEQYF
16	-	TRBV2	-	TRBJ2-7	TGTGCCAGCAGTGAAGCGCTTCCAGGGGAGTACTACGAGCAGTACTTC	CASSEALPGEYYEQYF
15	-	TRBV27	-	TRBJ1-3	TGTGCCAGCAGCGAGGGCGGTTTCTCTGGAAACACCATATATTTT	CASSEGGFSGNTIYF
18	-	TRBV25-1	-	TRBJ2-5	TGTGCCAGCAGTGCCTACGAACTCGAAAAGGCGGCACAAGAGACCCAGTACTTC	CASSAYELEKAAQETQYF
15	-	TRBV7-3	-	TRBJ2-2	TGTGCCAGCAGCTTAAAGGGGTCGGGCACCGGGGAGCTGTTTTTT	CASSLKGSGTGELFF
14	-	TRBV6-5	-	TRBJ2-2	TGTGCCAGCCAATCAGGGCTGAACACCGGGGAGCTGTTTTTT	CASQSGLNTGELFF
13	-	TRBV29-1	few	TRBJ1-1	TGCAGCGTTCGTGCCGGGGATGGCACTGAAGCTTTCTTT	CSVRAGDGTEAFF
16	TRBD1	TRBV5-1	-	TRBJ1-1	TGCGCCAGCAGCTTGGCCGGGACAGGTTTGAACACTGAAGCTTTCTTT	CASSLAGTGLNTEAFF
15	TRBD2	TRBV6-4	few	TRBJ2-3	TGTGCCAGCAGTGCTAGCGGGGGGGCTACAGATACGCAGTATTTT	CASSASGGATDTQYF
14	-	TRBV7-8	-	TRBJ2-7	TGTGCCAGCAGCTTAGGACTAGTCTCTTACGAGCAGTACTTC	CASSLGLVSYEQYF
14	TRBD2	TRBV7-9	-	TRBJ2-5	TGTGCCAGCAGCTCCGGGACTAGCGGGGAGACCCAGTACTTC	CASSSGTSGETQYF
11	TRBD2	TRBV15	-	TRBJ2-1	TGTGCCACCAGCACTAGCGGGGAGCAGTTCTTC	CATSTSGEQFF
15	TRBD2	TRBV28	-	TRBJ2-7	TGTGCCAGCACCACCTTGGGGAGCGGGAACTACGAGCAGTACTTC	CASTTLGSGNYEQYF
16	-	TRBV5-1	-	TRBJ2-7	TGCGCCAGCAGCCCCCTCCCACTGCCGAGCTCCTACGAGCAGTACTTC	CASSPLPLPSSYEQYF
16	-	TRBV4-1	-	TRBJ1-5	TGCGCCAGCAGCCACCGACCCGGGAATAGCAATCAGCCCCAGCATTTT	CASSHRPGNSNQPQHF
15	TRBD2	TRBV7-9	-	TRBJ2-1	TGTGCCAGCAGCAAGGGACTAGCGGTTGAGAATGAGCAGTTCTTC	CASSKGLAVENEQFF
17	-	TRBV7-2	once	TRBJ1-3	TGTGCCAGCAGCTTAGTCGATCCGGCAGGGCGAGGAAACACCATATATTTT	CASSLVDPAGRGNTIYF
14	TRBD2	TRBV5-6	few	TRBJ2-1	TGTGCCAGCAGAGAACCGGGACTAGTACATGAGCAGTTCTTC	CASREPGLVHEQFF
15	TRBD1	TRBV5-4	-	TRBJ1-1	TGTGCCAGCAGCTTCGAGGGACAGGGTATAACTGAAGCTTTCTTT	CASSFEGQGITEAFF
15	-	TRBV7-9	-	TRBJ2-1	TGTGCCAGCAGCTTAGCGGGGGCGCGGTACAATGAGCAGTTCTTC	CASSLAGARYNEQFF
11	-	TRBV29-1	-	TRBJ2-7	TGCAGCGTTGGGACAGTTTACGAGCAGTACTTC	CSVGTVYEQYF
14	-	TRBV18	-	TRBJ1-3	TGTGCCAGCTCACCGCCAGGGTTTGGAAACACCATATATTTT	CASSPPGFGNTIYF
13	-	TRBV30	-	TRBJ1-2	TGTGCCTGGAGTGACCAGGATAACTATGGCTACACCTTC	CAWSDQDNYGYTF
14	-	TRBV6-5	-	TRBJ1-1	TGTGCCAGCAGTTACACAACAGGGTCCGAGGAAGCTTTCTTT	CASSYTTGSEEAFF
13	TRBD1	TRBV5-1	-	TRBJ1-2	TGCGCCAGCAGCTCCCCAGGGGGTAATGGCTACACCTTC	CASSSPGGNGYTF
13	-	TRBV10-3	-	TRBJ1-4	TGTGCCATCAGTGGAGAGGGTAATGAAAAACTGTTTTTT	CAISGEGNEKLFF
15	TRBD1	TRBV9	once	TRBJ2-2	TGTGCCAGCAGCGCGACCACAGGGGCCACCGGGGAGCTGTTTTTT	CASSATTGATGELFF
14	-	TRBV7-2	-	TRBJ1-1	TGTGCCAGCAGCTTCGTCCAGGGTCAAACTGAAGCTTTCTTT	CASSFVQGQTEAFF
19	TRBD2	TRBV9	once	TRBJ2-4	TGTGCCAGCAGCGGTGGACTAGCGGGGTGGGGTGGCGCCAAAAACATTCAGTACTTC	CASSGGLAGWGGAKNIQYF
11	TRBD1	TRBV27	few	TRBJ2-7	TGTGCCAGCAGTAGGGACAGAGAGCAGTACTTC	CASSRDREQYF
14	-	TRBV30	-	TRBJ2-1	TGTGCCTGGATGGGGGGGGCAGGGACCAATGAGCAGTTCTTC	CAWMGGAGTNEQFF
14	-	TRBV7-8	-	TRBJ1-2	TGTGCCAGCAGCCCCCTAGAGGGAATCTATGGCTACACCTTC	CASSPLEGIYGYTF
15	TRBD2	TRBV10-3	-	TRBJ2-3	TGTGCCATCAGTCGGACTAGCGGGGGCACAGATACGCAGTATTTT	CAISRTSGGTDTQYF
14	-	TRBV5-4	-	TRBJ1-1	TGTGCCAGCAGCTTGGAACAGGCTAACACTGAAGCTTTCTTT	CASSLEQANTEAFF
15	TRBD1	TRBV5-1	-	TRBJ2-7	TGCGCCAGCAGCTACTCCACGACAGGGGGAAACGAGCAGTACTTC	CASSYSTTGGNEQYF
16	TRBD1	TRBV9	-	TRBJ1-3	TGTGCCAGCAGCGTAGGGCCAGGGGGCGCAGGAAACACCATATATTTT	CASSVGPGGAGNTIYF
16	-	TRBV6-6	once	TRBJ1-1	TGTGCCAGCAGTCCAAGGGCGGGGGCCCTGAACACTGAAGCTTTCTTT	CASSPRAGALNTEAFF
14	TRBD1	TRBV4-3	-	TRBJ2-7	TGCGCCAGCAGCCACCGGGACAGGGGTTACGAGCAGTACTTC	CASSHRDRGYEQYF
15	TRBD1	TRBV12-5	-	TRBJ2-7	TGTGCTAGTGGTTTCTGGCCGGGACAGGGGTACGAGCAGTACTTC	CASGFWPGQGYEQYF
16	TRBD1	TRBV7-2	-	TRBJ2-6	TGTGCCAGCAGCGCGAAGACAGGGGCTGGGGCCAACGTCCTGACTTTC	CASSAKTGAGANVLTF
11	-	TRBV7-9	-	TRBJ2-7	TGTGCCAGCTGCAAGGGAGACGAGCAGTACTTC	CASCKGDEQYF
15	TRBD1	TRBV5-6	-	TRBJ1-2	TGTGCCAGCAGGATTACAGGGGGCGGGAACTATGGCTACACCTTC	CASRITGGGNYGYTF